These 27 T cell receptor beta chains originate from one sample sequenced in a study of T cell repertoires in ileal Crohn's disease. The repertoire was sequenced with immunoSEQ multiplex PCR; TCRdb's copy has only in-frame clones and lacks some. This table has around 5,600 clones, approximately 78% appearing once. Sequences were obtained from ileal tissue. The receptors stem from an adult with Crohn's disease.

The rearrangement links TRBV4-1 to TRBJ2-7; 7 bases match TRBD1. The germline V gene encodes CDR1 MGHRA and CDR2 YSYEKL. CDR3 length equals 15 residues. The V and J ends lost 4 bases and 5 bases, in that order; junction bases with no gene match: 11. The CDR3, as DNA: TGCGCCAGCAGCCGCACCCTGACAGGGAGAGACGAGCAGTACTTC. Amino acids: CASSRTLTGRDEQYF.

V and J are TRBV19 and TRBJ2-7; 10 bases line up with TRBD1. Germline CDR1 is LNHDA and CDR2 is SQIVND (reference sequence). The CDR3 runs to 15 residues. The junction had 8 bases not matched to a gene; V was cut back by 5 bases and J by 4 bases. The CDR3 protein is CASSLLGTGAYEQYF. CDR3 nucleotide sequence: TGTGCCAGTAGTTTACTCGGGACAGGGGCTTACGAGCAGTACTTC.

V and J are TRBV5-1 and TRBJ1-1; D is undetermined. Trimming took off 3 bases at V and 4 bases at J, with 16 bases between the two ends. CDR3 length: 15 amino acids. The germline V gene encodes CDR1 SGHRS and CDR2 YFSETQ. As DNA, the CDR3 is TGCGCCAGCAGCTCTGGGGAGGAAGGATTCACTGAAGCTTTCTTT. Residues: CASSSGEEGFTEAFF.

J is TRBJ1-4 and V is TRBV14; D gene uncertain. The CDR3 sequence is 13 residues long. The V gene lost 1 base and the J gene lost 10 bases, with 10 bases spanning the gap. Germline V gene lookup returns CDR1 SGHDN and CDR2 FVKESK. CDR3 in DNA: TGTGCCAGCAGCCAAGTGGGAGGGAGAAAACTGTTTTTT. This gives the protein CASSQVGGRKLFF.

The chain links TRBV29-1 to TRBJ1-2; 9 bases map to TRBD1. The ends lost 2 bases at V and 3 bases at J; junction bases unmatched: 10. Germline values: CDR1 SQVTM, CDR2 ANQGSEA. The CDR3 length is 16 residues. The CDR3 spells CSVEPRTGVGDYGYTF. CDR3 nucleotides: TGCAGCGTTGAACCTCGGACAGGGGTCGGCGACTATGGCTACACCTTC.

The DNA for the CDR3 is TGTGCCAGCAGCGGCTTCTATGGCTACACCTTC. It yields the protein CASSGFYGYTF. The chain couples TRBV7-2 to TRBJ1-2, with D unresolved. CDR1 and CDR2 (germline): SGHTA, FQGNSA. The CDR3 has 11 residues. The V gene lost 5 bases and the J gene lost 4 bases, with 5 bases spanning the gap.

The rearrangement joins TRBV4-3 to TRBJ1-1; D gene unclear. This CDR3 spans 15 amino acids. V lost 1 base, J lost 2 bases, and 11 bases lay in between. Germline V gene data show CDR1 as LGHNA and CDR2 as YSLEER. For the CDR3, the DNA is TGCGCCAGCAGCCAAGGTACGAAGGCTAACACTGAAGCTTTCTTT. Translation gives CASSQGTKANTEAFF.

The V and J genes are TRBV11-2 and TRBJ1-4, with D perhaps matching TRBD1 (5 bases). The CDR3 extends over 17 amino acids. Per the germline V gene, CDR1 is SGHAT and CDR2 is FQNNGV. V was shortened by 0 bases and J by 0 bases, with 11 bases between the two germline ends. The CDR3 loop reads CASSLEGTASTNEKLFF. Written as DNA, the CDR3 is TGTGCCAGCAGCTTAGAAGGGACCGCCTCAACTAATGAAAAACTGTTTTTT.

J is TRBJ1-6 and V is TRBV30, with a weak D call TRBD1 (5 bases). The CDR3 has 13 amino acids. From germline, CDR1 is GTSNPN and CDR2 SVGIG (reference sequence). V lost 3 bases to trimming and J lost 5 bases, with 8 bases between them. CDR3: CAWRTVNNSPLHF. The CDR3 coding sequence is TGTGCCTGGAGGACAGTTAATAATTCACCCCTCCACTTT.

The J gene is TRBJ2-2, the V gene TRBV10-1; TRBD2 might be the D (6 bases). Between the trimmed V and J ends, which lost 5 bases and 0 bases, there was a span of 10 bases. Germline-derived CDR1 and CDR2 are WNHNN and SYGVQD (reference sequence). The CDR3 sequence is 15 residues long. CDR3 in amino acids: CASSRDSSNTGELFF. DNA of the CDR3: TGCGCCAGCAGTCGGGACTCCTCGAACACCGGGGAGCTGTTTTTT.

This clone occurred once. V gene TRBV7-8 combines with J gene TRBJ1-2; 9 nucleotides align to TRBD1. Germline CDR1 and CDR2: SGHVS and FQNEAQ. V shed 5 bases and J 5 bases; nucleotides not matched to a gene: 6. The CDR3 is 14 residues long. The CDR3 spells CASSRRTGAYGYTF. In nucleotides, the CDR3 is TGTGCCAGCAGCCGGCGGACAGGGGCTTATGGCTACACCTTC.

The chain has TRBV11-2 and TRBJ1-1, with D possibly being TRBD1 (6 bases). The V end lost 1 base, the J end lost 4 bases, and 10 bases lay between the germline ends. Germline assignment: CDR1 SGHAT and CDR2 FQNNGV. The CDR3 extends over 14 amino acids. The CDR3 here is CASSLAGAGTEAFF. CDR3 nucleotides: TGTGCCAGCAGCTTAGCAGGGGCGGGCACTGAAGCTTTCTTT.

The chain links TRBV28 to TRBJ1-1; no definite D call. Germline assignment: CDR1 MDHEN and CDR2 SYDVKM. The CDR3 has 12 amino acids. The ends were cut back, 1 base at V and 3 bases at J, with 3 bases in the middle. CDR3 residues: CASSLLDTEAFF. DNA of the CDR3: TGTGCCAGCAGTTTATTGGACACTGAAGCTTTCTTT.

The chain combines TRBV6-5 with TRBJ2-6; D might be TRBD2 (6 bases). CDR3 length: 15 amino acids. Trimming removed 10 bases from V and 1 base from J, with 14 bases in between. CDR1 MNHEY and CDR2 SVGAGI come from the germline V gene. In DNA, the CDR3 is TGTGCCACCCATCGGAGGGCTTCTGGGGCCAACGTCCTGACTTTC. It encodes CATHRRASGANVLTF.

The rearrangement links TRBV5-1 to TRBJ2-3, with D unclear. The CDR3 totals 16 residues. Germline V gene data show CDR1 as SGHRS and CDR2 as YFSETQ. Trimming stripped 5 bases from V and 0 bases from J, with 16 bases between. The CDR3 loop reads CASRQQWSPSTDTQYF. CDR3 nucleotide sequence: TGCGCCAGCAGACAACAATGGTCCCCTAGCACAGATACGCAGTATTTT. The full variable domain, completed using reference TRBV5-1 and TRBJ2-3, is KAGVTQTPRYLIKTRGQQVTLSCSPISGHRSVSWYQQTPGQGLQFLFEYFSETQRNKGNFPGRFSGRQFSNSRSEMNVSTLELGDSALYLCASRQQWSPSTDTQYFGPGTRLTVL.

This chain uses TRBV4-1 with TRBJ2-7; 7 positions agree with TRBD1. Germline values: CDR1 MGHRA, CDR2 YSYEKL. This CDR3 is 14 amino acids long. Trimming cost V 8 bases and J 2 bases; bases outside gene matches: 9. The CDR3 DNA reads TGCGCCAGCCGCCCGAGGACAGGACCCTACGAGCAGTACTTC. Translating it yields CASRPRTGPYEQYF.

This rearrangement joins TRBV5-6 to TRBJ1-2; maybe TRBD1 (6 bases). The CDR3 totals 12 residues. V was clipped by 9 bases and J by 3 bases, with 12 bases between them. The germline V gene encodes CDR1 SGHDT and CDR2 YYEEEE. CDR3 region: CATRTAYYGYTF. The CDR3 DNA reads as TGTGCCACCAGGACAGCCTACTATGGCTACACCTTC.

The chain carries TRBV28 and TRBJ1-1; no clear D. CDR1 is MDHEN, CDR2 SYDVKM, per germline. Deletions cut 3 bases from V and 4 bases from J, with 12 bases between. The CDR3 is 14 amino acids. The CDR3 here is CASSLNSPGTEAFF. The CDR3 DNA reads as TGTGCCAGCAGTTTGAACAGCCCGGGCACTGAAGCTTTCTTT.

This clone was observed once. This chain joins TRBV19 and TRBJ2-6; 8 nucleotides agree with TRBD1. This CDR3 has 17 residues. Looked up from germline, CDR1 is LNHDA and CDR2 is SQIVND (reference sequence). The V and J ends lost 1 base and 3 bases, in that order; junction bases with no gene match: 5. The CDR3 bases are TGTGCCAGTAGTATAGCAGGGGGCGCGTTTGGGGCCAACGTCCTGACTTTC. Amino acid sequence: CASSIAGGAFGANVLTF.

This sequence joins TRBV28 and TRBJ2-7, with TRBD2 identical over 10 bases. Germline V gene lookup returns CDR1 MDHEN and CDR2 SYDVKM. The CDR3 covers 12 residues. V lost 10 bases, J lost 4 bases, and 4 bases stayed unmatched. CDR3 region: CATLAGAYEQYF. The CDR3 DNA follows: TGTGCCACCCTAGCGGGAGCGTACGAGCAGTACTTC.

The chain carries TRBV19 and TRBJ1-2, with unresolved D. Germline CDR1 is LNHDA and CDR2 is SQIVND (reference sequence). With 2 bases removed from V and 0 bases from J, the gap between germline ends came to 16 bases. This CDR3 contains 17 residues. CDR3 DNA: TGTGCCAGTAGTATATATGGGCCCCGGGGAGCTAACTATGGCTACACCTTC. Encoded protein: CASSIYGPRGANYGYTF.

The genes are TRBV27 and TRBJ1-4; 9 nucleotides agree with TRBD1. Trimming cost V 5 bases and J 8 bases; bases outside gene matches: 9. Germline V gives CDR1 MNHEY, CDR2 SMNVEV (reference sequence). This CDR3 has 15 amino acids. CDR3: CASSLRTGVNEKLFF. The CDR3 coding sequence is TGTGCCAGCAGTCTTCGGACAGGGGTAAACGAAAAACTGTTTTTT. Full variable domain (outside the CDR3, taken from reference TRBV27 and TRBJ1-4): EAQVTQNPRYLITVTGKKLTVTCSQNMNHEYMSWYRQDPGLGLRQIYYSMNVEVTDKGDVPEGYKVSRKEKRNFPLILESPSPNQTSLYFCASSLRTGVNEKLFFGSGTQLSVL.

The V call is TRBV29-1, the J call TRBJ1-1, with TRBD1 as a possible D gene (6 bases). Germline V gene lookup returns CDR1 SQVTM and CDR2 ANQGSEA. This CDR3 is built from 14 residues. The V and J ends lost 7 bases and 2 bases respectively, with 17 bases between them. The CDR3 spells CSATGTASNTEAFF. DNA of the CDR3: TGCAGCGCTACAGGGACCGCTTCCAACACTGAAGCTTTCTTT.

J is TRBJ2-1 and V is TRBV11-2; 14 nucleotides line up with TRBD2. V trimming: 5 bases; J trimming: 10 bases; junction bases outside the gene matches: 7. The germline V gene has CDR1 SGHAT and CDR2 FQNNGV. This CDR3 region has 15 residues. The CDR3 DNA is TGTGCCAGCAGCCAGACGACTAGCGGGAGGGTGGAGCAGTTCTTC. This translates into CASSQTTSGRVEQFF.

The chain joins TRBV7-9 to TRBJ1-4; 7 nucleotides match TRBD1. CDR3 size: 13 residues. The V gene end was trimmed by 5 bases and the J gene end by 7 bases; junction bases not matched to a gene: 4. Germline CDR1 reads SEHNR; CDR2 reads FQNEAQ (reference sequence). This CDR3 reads CASSDGQVEKLFF. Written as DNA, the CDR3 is TGTGCCAGCAGCGACGGACAGGTTGAAAAACTGTTTTTT.

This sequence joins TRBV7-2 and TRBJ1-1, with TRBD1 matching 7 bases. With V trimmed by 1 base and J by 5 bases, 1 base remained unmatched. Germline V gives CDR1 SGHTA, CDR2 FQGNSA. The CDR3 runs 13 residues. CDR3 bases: TGTGCCAGCAGCTTAGTCAGGGGGACTGAAGCTTTCTTT. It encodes CASSLVRGTEAFF.

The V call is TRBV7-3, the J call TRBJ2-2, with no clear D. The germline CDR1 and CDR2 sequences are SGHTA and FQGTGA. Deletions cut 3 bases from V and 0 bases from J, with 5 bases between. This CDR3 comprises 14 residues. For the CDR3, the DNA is TGTGCCAGCAGCTTGGGTACGAACACCGGGGAGCTGTTTTTT. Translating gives CASSLGTNTGELFF.